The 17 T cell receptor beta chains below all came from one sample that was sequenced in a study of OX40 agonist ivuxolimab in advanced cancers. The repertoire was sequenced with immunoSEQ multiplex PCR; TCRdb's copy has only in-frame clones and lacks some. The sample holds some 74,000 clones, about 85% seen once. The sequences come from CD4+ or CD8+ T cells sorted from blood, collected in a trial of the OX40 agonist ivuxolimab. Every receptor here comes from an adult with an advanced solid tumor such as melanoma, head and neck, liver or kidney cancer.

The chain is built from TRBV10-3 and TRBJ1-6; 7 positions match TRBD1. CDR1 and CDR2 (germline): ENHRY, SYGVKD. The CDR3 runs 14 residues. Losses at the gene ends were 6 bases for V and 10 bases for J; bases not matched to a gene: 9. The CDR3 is CAIRGTGDTSPLHF. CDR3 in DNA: TGTGCCATCAGGGGAACAGGGGATACATCACCCCTCCACTTT.

CDR3 loop: CASSPLGQGANEKLFF. The CDR3 nucleotides are TGTGCCAGCTCACCTCTAGGACAGGGCGCTAATGAAAAACTGTTTTTT. This rearrangement joins TRBV18 to TRBJ1-4; 8 bases align to TRBD1. The CDR3 contains 16 residues. Germline trimming cut 3 bases from V and 3 bases from J; bases unmatched to any gene: 6. Per germline, CDR1 KGHSH and CDR2 LQKENI.

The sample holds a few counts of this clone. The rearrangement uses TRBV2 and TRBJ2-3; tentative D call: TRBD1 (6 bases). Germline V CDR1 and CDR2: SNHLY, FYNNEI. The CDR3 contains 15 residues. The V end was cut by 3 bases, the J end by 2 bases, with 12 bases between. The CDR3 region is CASSDRGKATDTQYF. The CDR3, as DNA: TGTGCCAGCAGTGACAGGGGAAAAGCCACAGATACGCAGTATTTT. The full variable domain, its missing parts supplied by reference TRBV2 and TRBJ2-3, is EPEVTQTPSHQVTQMGQEVILRCVPISNHLYFYWYRQILGQKVEFLVSFYNNEISEKSEIFDDQFSVERPDGSNFTLKIRSTKLEDSAMYFCASSDRGKATDTQYFGPGTRLTVL.

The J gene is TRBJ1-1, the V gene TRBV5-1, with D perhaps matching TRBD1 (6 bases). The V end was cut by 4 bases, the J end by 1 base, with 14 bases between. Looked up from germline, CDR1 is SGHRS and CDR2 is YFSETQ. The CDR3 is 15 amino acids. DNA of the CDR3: TGCGCCAGCAGCCCGCTAGACAGGCGGAACACTGAAGCTTTCTTT. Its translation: CASSPLDRRNTEAFF.

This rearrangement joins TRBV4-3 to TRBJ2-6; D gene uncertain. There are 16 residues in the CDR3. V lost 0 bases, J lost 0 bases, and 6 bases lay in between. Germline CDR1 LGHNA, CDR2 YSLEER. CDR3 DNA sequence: TGCGCCAGCAGCCAAGATCAGCGCTCTGGGGCCAACGTCCTGACTTTC. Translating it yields CASSQDQRSGANVLTF.

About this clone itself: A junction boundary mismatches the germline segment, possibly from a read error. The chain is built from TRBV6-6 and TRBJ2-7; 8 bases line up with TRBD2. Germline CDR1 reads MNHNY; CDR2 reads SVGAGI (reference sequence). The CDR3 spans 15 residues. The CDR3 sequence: CASRYSGTRVEEQYF. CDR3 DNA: TGTGCCAGCAGGTACTCCGGGACTAGGGTGGAGGAGCAGTACTTC.

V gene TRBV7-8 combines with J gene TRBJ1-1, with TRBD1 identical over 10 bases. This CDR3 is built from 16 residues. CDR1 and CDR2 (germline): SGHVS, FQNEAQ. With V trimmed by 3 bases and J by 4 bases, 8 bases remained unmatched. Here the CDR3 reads CASSFWDRGSGTEAFF. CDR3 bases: TGTGCCAGCAGCTTTTGGGACAGGGGATCGGGCACTGAAGCTTTCTTT.

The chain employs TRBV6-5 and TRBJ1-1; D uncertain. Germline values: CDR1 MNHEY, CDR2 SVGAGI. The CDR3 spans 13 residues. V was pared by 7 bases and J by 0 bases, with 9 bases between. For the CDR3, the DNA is TGTGCCAGCACCCGGACCATGAACACTGAAGCTTTCTTT. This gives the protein CASTRTMNTEAFF.

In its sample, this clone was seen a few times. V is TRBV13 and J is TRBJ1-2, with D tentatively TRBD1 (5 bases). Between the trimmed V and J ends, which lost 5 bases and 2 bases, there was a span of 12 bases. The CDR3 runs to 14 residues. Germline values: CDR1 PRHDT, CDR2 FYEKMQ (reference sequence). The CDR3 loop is CASSPGPINYGYTF. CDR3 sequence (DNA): TGTGCCAGCAGCCCGGGGCCGATCAACTATGGCTACACCTTC.

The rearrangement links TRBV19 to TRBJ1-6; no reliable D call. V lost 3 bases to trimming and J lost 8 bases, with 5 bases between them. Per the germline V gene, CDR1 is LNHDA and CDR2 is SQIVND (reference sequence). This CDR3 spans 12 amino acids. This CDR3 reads CASSIRDSPLHF. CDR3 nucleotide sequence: TGTGCCAGTAGTATTCGAGATTCACCCCTCCACTTT.

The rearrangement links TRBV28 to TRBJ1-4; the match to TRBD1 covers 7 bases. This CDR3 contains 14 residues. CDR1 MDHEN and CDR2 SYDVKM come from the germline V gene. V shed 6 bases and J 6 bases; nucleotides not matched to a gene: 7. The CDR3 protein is CASSLPGGDEKLFF. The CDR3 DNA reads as TGTGCCAGCAGCCTTCCAGGGGGTGATGAAAAACTGTTTTTT.

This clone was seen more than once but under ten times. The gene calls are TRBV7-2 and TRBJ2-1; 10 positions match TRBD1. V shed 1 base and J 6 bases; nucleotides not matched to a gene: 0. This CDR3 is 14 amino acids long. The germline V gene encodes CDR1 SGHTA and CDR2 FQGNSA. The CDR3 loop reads CASSLGTGGNEQFF. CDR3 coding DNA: TGTGCCAGCAGCTTAGGGACAGGGGGCAATGAGCAGTTCTTC.

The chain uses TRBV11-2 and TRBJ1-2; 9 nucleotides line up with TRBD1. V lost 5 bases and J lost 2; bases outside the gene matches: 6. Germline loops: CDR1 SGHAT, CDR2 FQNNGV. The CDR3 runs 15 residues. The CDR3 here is CASSIRQGGNYGYTF. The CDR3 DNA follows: TGTGCCAGCAGCATAAGACAGGGGGGGAACTATGGCTACACCTTC.

The CDR3 DNA reads as TGCGCCAGCAGCTTGGAAGGGGCTTTCAATCAGCCCCAGCATTTT. It yields the protein CASSLEGAFNQPQHF. The chain has TRBV5-1 and TRBJ1-5, with a weak D call TRBD1 (5 bases). This CDR3 region has 15 residues. Trimming took 0 bases from V and 3 from J, leaving 10 bases between them. Germline values: CDR1 SGHRS, CDR2 YFSETQ.

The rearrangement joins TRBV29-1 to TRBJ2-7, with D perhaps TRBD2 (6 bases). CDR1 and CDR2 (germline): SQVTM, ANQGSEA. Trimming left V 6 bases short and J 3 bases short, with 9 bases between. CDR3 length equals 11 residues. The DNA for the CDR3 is TGCAGCGTGACTAGTAGCTACGAGCAGTACTTC. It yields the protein CSVTSSYEQYF.

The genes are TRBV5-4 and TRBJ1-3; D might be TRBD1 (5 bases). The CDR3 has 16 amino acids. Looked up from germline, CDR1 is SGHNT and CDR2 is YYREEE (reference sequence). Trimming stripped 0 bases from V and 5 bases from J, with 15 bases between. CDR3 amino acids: CASSLATGANRNTIYF. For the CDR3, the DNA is TGTGCCAGCAGCTTGGCTACAGGAGCAAATCGAAACACCATATATTTT. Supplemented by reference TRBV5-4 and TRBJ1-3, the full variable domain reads ETGVTQSPTHLIKTRGQQVTLRCSSQSGHNTVSWYQQALGQGPQFIFQYYREEENGRGNFPPRFSGLQFPNYSSELNVNALELDDSALYLCASSLATGANRNTIYFGEGSWLTVV.

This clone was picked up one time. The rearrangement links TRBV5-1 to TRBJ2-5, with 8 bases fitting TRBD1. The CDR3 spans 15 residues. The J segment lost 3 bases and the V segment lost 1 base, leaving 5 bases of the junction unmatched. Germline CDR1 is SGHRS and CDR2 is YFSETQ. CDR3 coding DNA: TGCGCCAGCAGCTTGAGGGCAGGGGGCGAAGAGACCCAGTACTTC. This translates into CASSLRAGGEETQYF.